This is a list of T cell receptor beta chains from one sample in a study of low-dose radiotherapy and immunotherapy resistance in tumors. One entry per CDR3 protein results from TCRdb running MiXCR on the reads. Among about 82,000 distinct CDR3 sequences listed, about 20% were seen once. The sequenced sample was PBMCs, obtained before treatment. The receptor source for this set is a male donor with prostate cancer. The CDR3 runs from the conserved cysteine through the conserved F or W. Each record gives: CDR3 protein, CDR3 DNA, D gene, clone size, V gene, J gene. The D gene is left open where the match is weak. Clone size, where shown, is once, few, many, or a class for clones that have expanded.

CDR3aa: CSASPSSGSHEQFF; CDR3nt: TGCAGTGCTAGCCCCTCTAGCGGGAGCCATGAGCAGTTCTTC; d_gene: TRBD2; abundance: many; v_gene: TRBV20-1; j_gene: TRBJ2-1
CDR3aa: CASSLGAPDEQFF; CDR3nt: TGCGCCAGCAGCTTGGGGGCACCCGATGAGCAGTTCTTC; d_gene: NA; abundance: many; v_gene: TRBV5-1; j_gene: TRBJ2-1
CDR3aa: CASSLGGSLETNTGELFF; CDR3nt: TGTGCCAGCAGCTTGGGTGGTAGTCTTGAAACGAACACCGGGGAGCTGTTTTTT; d_gene: NA; abundance: many; v_gene: TRBV5-4; j_gene: TRBJ2-2
CDR3aa: CASSPSVERNTEAFF; CDR3nt: TGTGCCAGCAGTCCAAGCGTCGAGAGGAACACTGAAGCTTTCTTT; d_gene: NA; abundance: many; v_gene: TRBV27; j_gene: TRBJ1-1
CDR3aa: CAISESGSGSYNEQFF; CDR3nt: TGTGCCATCAGTGAGTCCGGGTCGGGGTCCTACAATGAGCAGTTCTTC; d_gene: NA; abundance: NA; v_gene: TRBV10-3; j_gene: TRBJ2-1
CDR3aa: CASSAASLNTEAFF; CDR3nt: TGTGCCAGCTCCGCCGCCAGCCTGAACACTGAAGCTTTCTTT; d_gene: NA; abundance: NA; v_gene: TRBV28; j_gene: TRBJ1-1
CDR3aa: CASSQAFWRGEETQYF; CDR3nt: TGCGCCAGCAGCCAAGCTTTCTGGCGGGGGGAGGAGACCCAGTACTTC; d_gene: TRBD2; abundance: many; v_gene: TRBV4-3; j_gene: TRBJ2-5
CDR3aa: CATSIGLAGGEETQYF; CDR3nt: TGTGCCACCAGCATTGGACTAGCGGGAGGGGAGGAGACCCAGTACTTC; d_gene: TRBD2; abundance: many; v_gene: TRBV15; j_gene: TRBJ2-5
CDR3aa: CASSSDRGQEGQFF; CDR3nt: TGTGCCAGCAGCTCAGATAGAGGACAGGAAGGGCAGTTCTTC; d_gene: TRBD1; abundance: many; v_gene: TRBV7-2; j_gene: TRBJ2-1
CDR3aa: CASSGTSGRFSGELFF; CDR3nt: TGTGCCAGCAGCGGCACTAGCGGGAGATTCTCCGGGGAGCTGTTTTTT; d_gene: TRBD2; abundance: NA; v_gene: TRBV2; j_gene: TRBJ2-2
CDR3aa: CASSSGDGNTDTQYF; CDR3nt: TGTGCCAGCAGCTCGGGGGACGGAAACACAGATACGCAGTATTTT; d_gene: NA; abundance: NA; v_gene: TRBV5-6; j_gene: TRBJ2-3
CDR3aa: CASRRQSGANVLTF; CDR3nt: TGTGCCAGCAGACGACAGTCTGGGGCCAACGTCCTGACTTTC; d_gene: NA; abundance: many; v_gene: TRBV3-1; j_gene: TRBJ2-6
CDR3aa: CASSPTSPSGANVLTF; CDR3nt: TGTGCCAGCAGTCCAACGAGTCCGTCTGGGGCCAACGTCCTGACTTTC; d_gene: NA; abundance: NA; v_gene: TRBV28; j_gene: TRBJ2-6
CDR3aa: CASSWLDRENTGELFF; CDR3nt: TGTGCCAGCAGCTGGCTGGACAGAGAGAACACCGGGGAGCTGTTTTTT; d_gene: NA; abundance: many; v_gene: TRBV5-6; j_gene: TRBJ2-2